This record covers a single T cell receptor (beta chain). No cognate antigen has been identified for it. One base away there is no much larger clone; base qualities are not given. The sample comes from a study of T cell responses to AZD1222 COVID-19 vaccine (dated by TCRdb to the early 2020s). Describing the broader study: TCR sequencing was performed for about 250 trial participants, of whom around 200 were given two doses of AZD1222 and approximately 25 were given two doses of MenACWY control vaccine. Trial participants were enrolled by age into subgroups of 18-55, 56-69 and 70-plus years, and around 150, 29 and 61 TCR-sequenced participants, respectively, were included in these subgroups. General study outcomes and caveats: Vaccine-associated CD4 TCRs spanned the whole spike protein, with dominant responses in regions 160-218 and 743-854. Conclusions about previously exposed vaccinees were limited because only six AZD1222 recipients were SARS-CoV-2 seropositive at baseline. Because no samples from the day 14 peak response were available, repertoires could be characterized only after the peak T cell response. The 56-69-year group was small, and its depth increase did not reach significance, likely because of low power. Reportedly, almost half of the unique spike-specific TCRs recognized epitopes lying outside the regions that are mutated in the B.1.351 and B.1.1.7 variants. Most participants were white British and females outnumbered males, and the authors suggested that clonal diversity may have been underestimated. After two AZD1222 doses, both the breadth and the depth of spike-specific TCRs were significantly higher than at day 0 and than in MenACWY recipients.

The CDR3 regions of human TCRbeta chains were analyzed by immunosequencing. From the authors' description of their analysis: TCRs in the repertoires were compared against a reference library of SARS-CoV-2-specific TCRs that had been generated with the MIRA antigen-specificity platform. Breadth was defined as the fraction of unique TCRs that were SARS-CoV-2-associated. Depth was defined as the fraction of total T cells that were SARS-CoV-2-associated. Using the MIRA data, each spike-specific TCR was mapped to the spike region that the TCR reacts to and placed in a CD4 or CD8 class. Log10-transformed breadth and depth values were compared by one-way ANOVA with Sidak's multiple comparisons tests. Drawn from immuneACCESS, this table holds only the in-frame rearrangements with V and J called that TCRdb kept. Clones are partly lost; checked studies trace under half to an unresolved V gene and leave the rest unexplained. The V and J calls and clone size were taken over from that table, and D and trimming were inferred from the DNA. Within this sample are 100,000 to 150,000 clones, with more than 75% of them counted one time only. Jointly, the top ten make up more than 1% of the sample.

The germline V gene yields SGHRS for CDR1 and YFSETQ for CDR2. The CDR3 spans 14 residues, from the cysteine through the phenylalanine. Only the CDR3 DNA stays, 42 bases, in frame from base 1. A distance of 10 bases separates the germline ends of V and J, which lose 0 bases and 4 bases respectively. The time point label, as the study defines it: about 28 days (+/-7) after the second vaccine dose. Because spike-specific TCR depth and breadth did not differ between the two schedules, AZD1222 recipients who got a second dose at roughly 4 weeks were pooled with those who got a second dose at roughly 12 weeks. Vaccinee samples were obtained from the UK trials COV001 and COV002, which included a single-blind randomized controlled phase 2/3 trial of AZD1222 (ChAdOx1 nCoV-19) in healthy adults. Trial participant PBMC samples were collected at day 0 and day 28 after the second dose for TCRbeta chain sequencing.

The receptor was isolated from an adult who received the AZD1222 COVID-19 vaccine. This receptor chain uses TRBV5-1 and TRBJ1-1, with TRBD1 tentatively as D gene (6 bases match). The material was peripheral blood, obtained 28 days after the second AZD1222 dose. The CDR3 region has the sequence CASSLVQGPTEAFF. The DNA sequence is TGCGCCAGCAGCTTGGTACAGGGACCCACTGAAGCTTTCTTT. This CDR3, with the reference TRBV5-1 and TRBJ1-1 proteins standing in past its ends, gives the full variable domain KAGVTQTPRYLIKTRGQQVTLSCSPISGHRSVSWYQQTPGQGLQFLFEYFSETQRNKGNFPGRFSGRQFSNSRSEMNVSTLELGDSALYLCASSLVQGPTEAFFGQGTRLTVV.